This T cell receptor (beta chain) appears in the sequencing data of a study of T-cell reconstitution after alpha-beta-depleted transplantation in children. Broader study findings: Surviving recipient T cells and thymic progenitors accounted for the high day-60 TCRbeta diversity observed in some patients.

The table lists this clonotype with many counts. As yet, its antigen is unknown. Unique molecular identifiers were used to barcode this TCRbeta library. One entry per CDR3 protein results from TCRdb running MiXCR on the PCR reads. Among hundreds of thousands of distinct CDR3 sequences listed, roughly a tenth were seen once. Sample: PBMCs, taken before TCRalphabeta/CD19-depleted stem cell transplant. This clonotype originated in a boy under two years old with acute myeloid leukemia, due to receive a stem cell transplant.

The CDR3 sequence: CASSERGRGLAGDGEQYF. Here the CDR3 DNA reads TGTGCCAGCAGCGAAAGGGGCAGGGGACTAGCGGGAGATGGCGAGCAGTACTTC. The chain employs TRBV3-1 and TRBJ2-7; 14 bases are a match to TRBD2. Germline V gene lookup returns CDR1 LGHDT and CDR2 YNNKEL (reference sequence). This CDR3 comprises 18 residues. J gave up 6 bases and V 5 bases, and 15 bases lay outside the gene matches.